This passage covers 22 T cell receptor beta chains from one sample sequenced in a study of T cell responses to AZD1222 COVID-19 vaccine. Sequencing was performed with immunoSEQ multiplex PCR; in TCRdb, only in-frame clones are kept and a portion is missing. In the table there are about 96,000 clones, 89% of which are singletons. The sequencing here drew on peripheral blood, taken on day 0 of AZD1222 vaccination. All receptors come from an adult in good health.

The chain has TRBV19 and TRBJ2-7; 9 bases fit TRBD1. With 5 bases clipped from V and 6 bases from J, the junction kept 14 bases outside the gene matches. Per the germline V gene, CDR1 is LNHDA and CDR2 is SQIVND (reference sequence). This CDR3 is built from 16 residues. The CDR3 coding sequence is TGTGCCAGTAGTGCCGGGACAGGGACGTCCCCCCCCGAGCAGTACTTC. It codes for CASSAGTGTSPPEQYF. Together with reference TRBV19 and TRBJ2-7, the CDR3 gives the full variable domain: DGGITQSPKYLFRKEGQNVTLSCEQNLNHDAMYWYRQDPGQGLRLIYYSQIVNDFQKGDIAEGYSVSREKKESFPLTVTSAQKNPTAFYLCASSAGTGTSPPEQYFGPGTRLTVT.

The V call is TRBV9, the J call TRBJ1-1; 8 bases are shared with TRBD1. Trimming cost V 3 bases and J 4 bases; bases outside gene matches: 2. The germline gives CDR1 SGDLS, CDR2 YYNGEE. The CDR3 consists of 13 residues. Here the CDR3 reads CASSGQGSTEAFF. CDR3 nucleotides: TGTGCCAGCAGCGGACAGGGGAGCACTGAAGCTTTCTTT.

The chain has TRBV6-6 and TRBJ1-1, with 10 bases lining up with TRBD1. V was clipped by 7 bases and J by 1 base; unmatched bases: 9. The CDR3 length is 16 residues. The germline V gene has CDR1 MNHNY and CDR2 SVGAGI (reference sequence). The CDR3 region is CASTKGQGSSNTEAFF. CDR3 coding DNA: TGTGCCAGCACCAAGGGACAGGGGTCTTCGAACACTGAAGCTTTCTTT.

The chain uses TRBV19 and TRBJ1-4, with TRBD1 identical over 8 bases. CDR1 and CDR2 (germline): LNHDA, SQIVND (reference sequence). This CDR3 region has 14 residues. V trimming: 8 bases; J trimming: 4 bases; junction bases outside the gene matches: 6. The CDR3 bases are TGTGCCAGTTCTTCGACAGGGGATAATGAAAAACTGTTTTTT. Translation: CASSSTGDNEKLFF.

The chain has TRBV4-1 and TRBJ1-4; D gene unclear. The V end lost 1 base, the J end lost 0 bases, and 12 bases lay between the germline ends. The CDR3 length is 17 residues. Per germline, CDR1 MGHRA and CDR2 YSYEKL. In DNA form, the CDR3 reads TGCGCCAGCAGCCAAGTTCCCAGGACTGCAACTAATGAAAAACTGTTTTTT. Translated, it gives CASSQVPRTATNEKLFF.

The chain employs TRBV7-9 and TRBJ2-2; TRBD1 matches 7 bases. Trimming cost V 4 bases and J 7 bases; bases outside gene matches: 0. Germline V gene data show CDR1 as SEHNR and CDR2 as FQNEAQ (reference sequence). This CDR3 region has 12 residues. CDR3 loop: CASSWDSGELFF. The CDR3 nucleotides are TGTGCCAGCAGCTGGGACAGCGGGGAGCTGTTTTTT.

J is TRBJ1-4 and V is TRBV29-1; 7 nucleotides match TRBD1. CDR3 size: 15 residues. The germline CDR1 and CDR2 sequences are SQVTM and ANQGSEA. The junction had 8 bases not matched to a gene; V was cut back by 5 bases and J by 2 bases. CDR3 in amino acids: CSVTQGQGTNEKLFF. The CDR3 DNA reads as TGCAGCGTTACACAGGGGCAGGGCACTAATGAAAAACTGTTTTTT.

The V gene is TRBV7-9, the J gene TRBJ1-3; D is unresolved. Trimming left V 5 bases short and J 10 bases short, with 15 bases between. The CDR3 spans 13 residues. Germline CDR1 and CDR2: SEHNR and FQNEAQ (reference sequence). The CDR3 reads CASSPFGSLTIYF. For the CDR3, the DNA is TGTGCCAGCAGCCCGTTCGGGTCGTTGACCATATATTTT.

This chain joins TRBV6-5 and TRBJ2-1; a possible D gene is TRBD1 (5 bases). V was clipped by 6 bases and J by 2 bases, with 8 bases between them. This CDR3 comprises 13 residues. CDR1 is MNHEY and CDR2 is SVGAGI in the germline V gene. CDR3 protein: CASRQATYNEQFF. DNA of the CDR3: TGTGCCAGCAGACAGGCCACCTACAATGAGCAGTTCTTC.

The chain recombines TRBV6-5 with TRBJ2-7, with D possibly being TRBD1 (7 bases). Trimming removed 8 bases at V and 6 bases at J, with 17 bases between. The CDR3 length is 13 residues. Germline loops: CDR1 MNHEY, CDR2 SVGAGI. In nucleotides, the CDR3 is TGTGCCAGCCGCCCAGGGGGAGGCGGCGAGCAGTACTTC. It is translated as CASRPGGGGEQYF.

The chain recombines TRBV11-2 with TRBJ2-7; 15 bases align to TRBD2. The CDR3 totals 15 residues. After removal of 3 bases from V and 5 bases from J, the junction contained 2 bases not matched to a gene. CDR1 and CDR2 from the germline V gene are SGHAT and FQNNGV. The DNA of the CDR3 is TGTGCCAGCAGCTTCAGGACTAGCGGGGGGGACGAGCAGTACTTC. This translates into CASSFRTSGGDEQYF.

V and J are TRBV7-3 and TRBJ1-1; 7 positions match TRBD1. Germline V gives CDR1 SGHTA, CDR2 FQGTGA. This CDR3 has 15 amino acids. V shed 5 bases and J 6 bases; nucleotides not matched to a gene: 12. The CDR3 bases are TGTGCCAGCAGCGAGACCGTGACAGGGCGGGCTGAAGCTTTCTTT. As protein: CASSETVTGRAEAFF.

The V gene is TRBV7-3, the J gene TRBJ2-3; 8 nucleotides align to TRBD1. CDR1 is SGHTA and CDR2 is FQGTGA in the germline V gene. V lost 5 bases to trimming and J lost 0 bases; unmatched junction nucleotides: 1. This CDR3 comprises 14 residues. The CDR3 sequence is CASSRTGSTDTQYF. DNA of the CDR3: TGTGCCAGCAGCCGGACAGGGAGCACAGATACGCAGTATTTT.

This clone showed up just once. The chain employs TRBV5-1 and TRBJ1-4; D may be TRBD1 (5 bases). V was trimmed by 4 bases and J by 7 bases, leaving 20 bases between them. In germline, CDR1 is SGHRS, CDR2 YFSETQ. This CDR3 spans 16 amino acids. Here the CDR3 reads CASSEGRQGEGEKLFF. Here the CDR3 DNA reads TGCGCCAGCAGCGAGGGACGCCAGGGTGAGGGTGAAAAACTGTTTTTT. Using reference TRBV5-1 and TRBJ1-4 for the parts outside the CDR3, the full variable domain is KAGVTQTPRYLIKTRGQQVTLSCSPISGHRSVSWYQQTPGQGLQFLFEYFSETQRNKGNFPGRFSGRQFSNSRSEMNVSTLELGDSALYLCASSEGRQGEGEKLFFGSGTQLSVL.

V is TRBV7-8 and J is TRBJ2-5; maybe TRBD2 (6 bases). The CDR3 spans 15 residues. Germline V gives CDR1 SGHVS, CDR2 FQNEAQ. Trimming removed 4 bases at V and 5 bases at J, with 17 bases between. CDR3 nucleotides: TGTGCCAGCAGCTCTAAGGGCGGGGTGCGGGAGACCCAGTACTTC. Residues: CASSSKGGVRETQYF. The full variable domain, with the rest looked up from reference TRBV7-8 and TRBJ2-5, is GAGVSQSPRYKVAKRGQDVALRCDPISGHVSLFWYQQALGQGPEFLTYFQNEAQLDKSGLPSDRFFAERPEGSVSTLKIQRTQQEDSAVYLCASSSKGGVRETQYFGPGTRLLVL.

In this sample, this clone turned up a few times. J is TRBJ2-7 and V is TRBV2; a possible D gene is TRBD1 (6 bases). V gave up 8 bases and J gave up 2 bases, with 16 bases separating them. Per germline, CDR1 SNHLY and CDR2 FYNNEI. The CDR3 spans 14 residues. The DNA of the CDR3 is TGTGCCAGCCTAGACCTGACAGGCCCCTACGAGCAGTACTTC. Translating it yields CASLDLTGPYEQYF.

The J gene is TRBJ2-4, the V gene TRBV7-8; TRBD1 is a possible D gene (6 bases). CDR1 and CDR2 (germline): SGHVS, FQNEAQ. Trimming removed 5 bases from V and 10 bases from J, with 12 bases in between. CDR3 length equals 12 residues. The CDR3 protein is CASSPGVLIQYF. The CDR3 nucleotides read TGTGCCAGCAGCCCAGGGGTCCTGATTCAGTACTTC.

CDR3 in DNA: TGTGCCTGGGGTACGGGCGGAACCCTCCACTTT. Protein: CAWGTGGTLHF. The V call is TRBV30, the J call TRBJ1-6, with D unclear. Trimming took off 5 bases at V and 14 bases at J, with 13 bases between the two ends. CDR1 GTSNPN and CDR2 SVGIG come from the germline V gene (reference sequence). The length of the CDR3 is 11 residues.

J is TRBJ2-5 and V is TRBV2; D is perhaps TRBD2 (5 bases). The length of the CDR3 is 15 residues. The germline V gene encodes CDR1 SNHLY and CDR2 FYNNEI. V dropped 6 bases and J dropped 2 bases, with 16 bases sitting between them. CDR3 protein: CASRAGSGVQETQYF. As DNA, the CDR3 is TGTGCCAGCAGGGCCGGGTCCGGGGTACAAGAGACCCAGTACTTC.

The chain is built from TRBV18 and TRBJ1-1; the D gene is possibly TRBD1 (5 bases). CDR1 KGHSH and CDR2 LQKENI come from the germline V gene. The CDR3 length is 18 residues. Trimming took 3 bases from V and 1 from J, leaving 21 bases between them. CDR3 residues: CASSPRGDIGIWNTEAFF. In DNA form, the CDR3 reads TGTGCCAGCTCACCTAGGGGTGATATCGGCATCTGGAACACTGAAGCTTTCTTT.

The table lists this clone with a few counts. CDR3 bases: TGTGCCACCAGCTGGACTAGCGGGGGTCGGGAGACCCAGTACTTC. It translates to CATSWTSGGRETQYF. The rearrangement links TRBV15 to TRBJ2-5, with 13 bases fitting TRBD2. J lost 5 bases, V lost 5 bases, and 5 bases had no gene match. The V gene's germline CDR1 is LNHNV and CDR2 YYDKDF (reference sequence). CDR3 length equals 15 residues.

This chain joins TRBV13 and TRBJ1-6; D ambiguous. The CDR3 is made up of 16 amino acids. V dropped 6 bases and J dropped 3 bases, with 15 bases sitting between them. The V gene's germline CDR1 is PRHDT and CDR2 FYEKMQ (reference sequence). The CDR3 loop reads CASRPPRGFYNSPLHF. As DNA, the CDR3 is TGTGCCAGCAGACCCCCCAGAGGTTTCTATAATTCACCCCTCCACTTT.